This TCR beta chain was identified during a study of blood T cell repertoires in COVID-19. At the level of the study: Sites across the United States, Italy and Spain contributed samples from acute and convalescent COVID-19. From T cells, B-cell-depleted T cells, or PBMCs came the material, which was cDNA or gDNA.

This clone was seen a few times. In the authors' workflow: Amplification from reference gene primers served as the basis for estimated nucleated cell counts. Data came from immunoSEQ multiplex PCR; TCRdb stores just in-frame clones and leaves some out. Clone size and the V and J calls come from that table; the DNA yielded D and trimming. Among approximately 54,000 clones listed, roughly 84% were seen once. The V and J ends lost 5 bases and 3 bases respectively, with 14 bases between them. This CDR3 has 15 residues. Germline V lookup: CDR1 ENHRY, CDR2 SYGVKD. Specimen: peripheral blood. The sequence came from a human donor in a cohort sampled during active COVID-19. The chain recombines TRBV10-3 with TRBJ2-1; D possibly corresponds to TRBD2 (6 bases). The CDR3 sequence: CAISLGGSGYNEQFF. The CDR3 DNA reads TGTGCCATCAGTCTGGGGGGTAGCGGCTACAATGAGCAGTTCTTC.